This T cell receptor (beta chain) was observed in a study of T-cell memory formation after mild COVID-19. Background on the study: Each donor largely had its own TCR clusters. Study findings and constraints: Contracting clones localized mainly to CM and EM when CD4+ and mainly to EMRA when CD8+. CD4/CD8 balance held among clones contracting day 15 to 85, and later expanders leaned CD4+.

About this clonotype: The antigen remains unidentified.

TCRalpha and TCRbeta libraries used 5'RACE with constant-segment primers and UMIs. TCRdb reanalysed the 5' RACE reads using MiXCR and keeps one entry per CDR3 protein. The table shows 250,000 to 300,000 distinct CDR3 sequences, with about 16% occurring only once. This CDR3 spans 16 amino acids. Trimming stripped 4 bases from V and 1 base from J, with 16 bases between. The germline V gene encodes CDR1 LGHNA and CDR2 YNFKEQ. This sequence joins TRBV4-2 and TRBJ1-2; tentative D call: TRBD1 (6 bases). The sequenced sample consisted of PBMCs or a T cell subset sorted from them (not recorded which). The receptor comes from a man aged 18-30 years who had mild COVID-19 (a few samples of this study predate the infection). Cell type and time point are not known. Written as DNA, the CDR3 is TGTGCCAGCAGCCTCCCCTACAGGGAAGGTAACTATGGCTACACCTTC. This translates into CASSLPYREGNYGYTF.